Listed below are T cell receptor beta chains from one sample, sequenced in a study of T cells in Graves' hyperthyroidism and ophthalmopathy. TCRdb independently ran MiXCR on the multiplex PCR reads; one entry per CDR3 protein. The sample records approximately 410,000 distinct CDR3 sequences, approximately 13% being singletons. The sequenced sample consisted of blood. These receptor sequences come from a woman aged 18 to 35 with Graves' hyperthyroidism. Both conserved end residues are part of each CDR3. A D gene is named only where the DNA matches it firmly. The size entry is marked missing in some rows and otherwise reads once, few, many or a size class.

j_gene	d_gene	v_gene	abundance	CDR3nt	CDR3aa
TRBJ2-7	TRBD2	TRBV19	many	TGTGCCAGTAGTAGAGCGGGAGGGTCCTACGAGCAGTACTTC	CASSRAGGSYEQYF
TRBJ2-2	.	TRBV5-1	many	TGCGCCAGCAGCTTGTGGCCGGGACCACAAGACACCGGGGAGCTGTTTTTT	CASSLWPGPQDTGELFF
TRBJ1-5	.	TRBV6-1	.	TGTGCCAGCAGTGTCTCTCTGGGGAATCAGCCCCAGCATTTT	CASSVSLGNQPQHF
TRBJ1-2	TRBD1	TRBV6-1	few	TGTGCCAGCAGGGCTACAGGGGAAGGCTACACCTTC	CASRATGEGYTF
TRBJ2-1	.	TRBV11-2	many	TGTGCCAGCAGCTTAGATCGGGGCAGGGGTCAGAGGAATGAGCAGTTCTTC	CASSLDRGRGQRNEQFF
TRBJ1-1	.	TRBV30	many	TGTGCCTGGAGTGTACAGGGTCTTGGAGGGCTCGGCACTGAAGCTTTCTTT	CAWSVQGLGGLGTEAFF
TRBJ1-2	.	TRBV30	many	TGTGCCTGGATGCGGGGGGACACTCGGCGGGGCTACACCTTC	CAWMRGDTRRGYTF
TRBJ2-2	TRBD2	TRBV6-5	few	TGTGCCAGCAGTTACTCGGGACTAGCGGGAGGCGGAGGGGAGCTGTTTTTT	CASSYSGLAGGGGELFF
TRBJ2-3	TRBD2	TRBV4-2	.	TGTGCCAGCAGCCAAGAGGGGGCGGCGGGAGGGGAAGATACGCAGTATTTT	CASSQEGAAGGEDTQYF
TRBJ2-1	TRBD1	TRBV7-9	many	TGTGCCAGCAGCAAGGACAGGGGAGCCTACAATGAGCAGTTCTTC	CASSKDRGAYNEQFF
TRBJ1-3	.	TRBV11-2	.	TGTGCCAGCAGCTTGGATCCCGGGACCTCTGGAAACACCATATATTTT	CASSLDPGTSGNTIYF
TRBJ2-5	.	TRBV14	few	TGTGCCAGCAGCCAATTTAGCGGCTTGTACCAAGAGACCCAGTACTTC	CASSQFSGLYQETQYF
TRBJ2-5	.	TRBV12-3/TRBV12-4	.	TGTGCCAGCAGTTCATACAGGGTACAAGAGACCCAGTACTTC	CASSSYRVQETQYF
TRBJ1-4	.	TRBV7-9	.	TGTGCCAGCAGCTTATACTTCGCCACCACCCCGAGGGAAAAACTGTTTTTT	CASSLYFATTPREKLFF
TRBJ1-5	.	TRBV9	few	TGTGCCAGCAGCCGCGGACAGTTCAATCAGCCCCAGCATTTT	CASSRGQFNQPQHF
TRBJ2-7	.	TRBV4-1	.	TGCGCCAGCAGCCAAGCAATTCAGTTGGGCGACGAGCAGTACTTC	CASSQAIQLGDEQYF
TRBJ2-6	.	TRBV5-4	few	TGTGCCAGCAGCCCCGACGGCTCTGGGGCCAACGTCCTGACTTTC	CASSPDGSGANVLTF
TRBJ2-1	.	TRBV5-5	few	TGTGCCAGCAGCACGGACGGACCCTACAATGAGCAGTTCTTC	CASSTDGPYNEQFF
TRBJ2-7	TRBD2	TRBV2	.	TGTGCCTTCGGCGGGGGTAGCTACGAGCAGTACTTC	CAFGGGSYEQYF
TRBJ2-5	.	TRBV5-1	few	TGCGCCAGCAGCTTCTTCGGCGGAGAAGAGACCCAGTACTTC	CASSFFGGEETQYF
TRBJ1-1	.	TRBV11-2	.	TGTGCCAGCAGCTTGCAGGGGCACACGAACACTGAAGCTTTCTTT	CASSLQGHTNTEAFF
TRBJ2-7	TRBD2	TRBV5-1	.	TGCGCCAGCAGCGAACCGGGACTAACCTACGAGCAGTACTTC	CASSEPGLTYEQYF
TRBJ2-7	TRBD2	TRBV20-1	.	TGCGGTGTCCGGCCGGGGACTAGCGGGAGGTCCTCCTACGAGCAGTACTTC	CGVRPGTSGRSSYEQYF
TRBJ2-5	TRBD1	TRBV18	many	TGTGCCAGCTCACCAGGCCAGGGGGCCGCAGAGACCCAGTACTTC	CASSPGQGAAETQYF
TRBJ1-5	TRBD1	TRBV9	.	TGTGCCAGCAGCCCGGGGGGGGCAGGGGGGCAGCCCCAGCATTTT	CASSPGGAGGQPQHF
TRBJ2-5	.	TRBV4-1	many	TGCGCCAGCAGCGTCGTTCGGGACTTAGGACGAGAGACCCAGTACTTC	CASSVVRDLGRETQYF
TRBJ2-1	TRBD2	TRBV5-5	few	TGTGCCGCGGGAGCGGGATTAGACAATGAGCAGTTCTTC	CAAGAGLDNEQFF
TRBJ1-1	.	TRBV9	many	TGTGCCAGCAGCTCCCGGGAGATGAGGGACACTGAAGCTTTCTTT	CASSSREMRDTEAFF
TRBJ2-7	TRBD2	TRBV3-1	many	TGTGCCAGCAGCCAAACAACTAGCGTCGCGGACGAGCAGTACTTC	CASSQTTSVADEQYF
TRBJ2-5	TRBD2	TRBV4-3	.	TGCGCCAGCAGCCAGCGGGAGAGGGAGACCCAGTACTTC	CASSQRERETQYF
TRBJ1-1	.	TRBV9	many	TGTGCCAGCAGCGTTGATGACTGGATGAACACTGAAGCTTTCTTT	CASSVDDWMNTEAFF
TRBJ1-6	.	TRBV30	many	TGTGCCTGGAGTGATGTGGAAAATTCACCCCTCCACTTT	CAWSDVENSPLHF
TRBJ1-5	.	TRBV30	many	TGTGCCTGGAGGGGCCATACACCCGGTCAGCCCCAGCATTTT	CAWRGHTPGQPQHF
TRBJ2-7	TRBD2	TRBV3-1	.	TGTGCCAGCAGCCAAACTAGCGGGAGTGGCGAGCAGTACTTC	CASSQTSGSGEQYF
TRBJ2-1	TRBD2	TRBV9	.	TGTGCCAGCAGCGTAGAGGGTAGCGGGAGTGTTCAGCAGTTCTTC	CASSVEGSGSVQQFF